Following are 27 T cell receptor beta chains from one sample sequenced in a study of blood T cell repertoires in COVID-19. TCRdb's copy holds only in-frame clones and misses some; the assay was immunoSEQ multiplex PCR. This repertoire shows about 40,000 clones, around 87% found once; its top ten account for approximately 20%. The sequenced sample consisted of peripheral blood. Every receptor here comes from a man aged 45-65 years in a cohort sampled during active COVID-19.

The chain employs TRBV9 and TRBJ1-1; 7 bases map to TRBD1. The trim removed 7 bases at V and 3 bases at J, leaving 18 bases unmatched. The CDR3 consists of 17 residues. Germline CDR1 reads SGDLS; CDR2 reads YYNGEE. This CDR3 is CASPPRQGGRSDTEAFF. The DNA of the CDR3 is TGTGCCAGCCCCCCACGGCAGGGGGGAAGGTCGGACACTGAAGCTTTCTTT. Combining the CDR3 with reference TRBV9 and TRBJ1-1 gives the whole variable domain DSGVTQTPKHLITATGQRVTLRCSPRSGDLSVYWYQQSLDQGLQFLIQYYNGEERAKGNILERFSAQQFPDLHSELNLSSLELGDSALYFCASPPRQGGRSDTEAFFGQGTRLTVV.

A single count supports this clone. The rearrangement links TRBV5-6 to TRBJ1-1; 11 bases line up with TRBD1. Unmatched junction bases numbered 3, after V lost 4 bases and J lost 4 bases. CDR3 length equals 14 residues. CDR1 SGHDT and CDR2 YYEEEE come from the germline V gene. CDR3: CASSGTGGGTEAFF. DNA of the CDR3: TGTGCCAGCAGCGGGACAGGGGGGGGCACTGAAGCTTTCTTT.

The chain has TRBV7-3 and TRBJ2-7; D call uncertain. The CDR3 sequence is 13 residues long. Trimming removed 5 bases at V and 6 bases at J, with 14 bases between. From germline, CDR1 is SGHTA and CDR2 FQGTGA. The CDR3 DNA sequence: TGTGCCAGCAGCCTGTTCGGAGAAAGCGAGCAGTACGTC. Translated, it gives CASSLFGESEQYV.

V gene TRBV10-3 combines with J gene TRBJ1-2; D is undetermined. The CDR3 extends over 13 amino acids. Germline CDR1 reads ENHRY; CDR2 reads SYGVKD. The germline V and J ends were trimmed by 4 bases and 6 bases, with 12 bases remaining between them. The CDR3: CAISVLREDGYTF. The CDR3 nucleotides are TGTGCCATCAGTGTACTGAGGGAAGATGGCTACACCTTC.

The rearrangement joins TRBV5-1 to TRBJ2-3, with 12 bases that match TRBD2. V shed 1 base, J shed 0 bases, and the junction held 6 bases outside the gene matches. Germline V gives CDR1 SGHRS, CDR2 YFSETQ. The CDR3 covers 18 residues. CDR3: CASSLNLAGGQSTDTQYF. The CDR3 DNA sequence: TGCGCCAGCAGCTTGAACCTAGCGGGAGGGCAGAGCACAGATACGCAGTATTTT. Using reference TRBV5-1 and TRBJ2-3 for the parts outside the CDR3, the full variable domain is KAGVTQTPRYLIKTRGQQVTLSCSPISGHRSVSWYQQTPGQGLQFLFEYFSETQRNKGNFPGRFSGRQFSNSRSEMNVSTLELGDSALYLCASSLNLAGGQSTDTQYFGPGTRLTVL.

This chain connects TRBV4-1 to TRBJ2-3; 12 bases are a match to TRBD2. CDR3 length equals 21 residues. CDR1 and CDR2 from the germline V gene are MGHRA and YSYEKL. V dropped 1 base and J dropped 0; count of bases not matched to a gene: 14. CDR3 protein: CASSQAIIKTSGSTSTDTQYF. CDR3 DNA sequence: TGCGCCAGCAGCCAAGCTATAATTAAGACTAGCGGGAGCACTAGCACAGATACGCAGTATTTT.

V usage is TRBV3-1 (or the pseudogene TRBV3-2) and J usage is TRBJ1-6, with TRBD1 matching over 10 bases. Germline CDR1 is LGHDT and CDR2 is YNNKEL (reference sequence). J lost 4 bases, V lost 0 bases, and 9 bases had no gene match. The CDR3 is made up of 19 amino acids. CDR3 in amino acids: CASSQDATGGSFYNSPLHF. For the CDR3, the DNA is TGTGCCAGCAGCCAAGATGCGACAGGGGGCAGTTTTTATAATTCACCCCTCCACTTT.

This clone has more than one count but fewer than ten. This chain joins TRBV20-1 and TRBJ1-1, with 7 bases that match TRBD1. Germline V gives CDR1 DFQATT, CDR2 SNEGSKA (reference sequence). V gave up 3 bases and J gave up 3 bases; unmatched junction bases: 10. The CDR3 has 15 amino acids. The CDR3 spells CSASSPGGGYTEAFF. The DNA of the CDR3 is TGCAGTGCTAGTTCCCCGGGAGGGGGCTACACTGAAGCTTTCTTT.

The chain uses TRBV4-3 and TRBJ1-1, with TRBD1 as a possible D gene (5 bases). CDR3 size: 15 residues. In germline, CDR1 is LGHNA, CDR2 YSLEER. Trimming shortened V by 3 bases and J by 7 bases, and 18 bases separated the two germline ends. The CDR3, as DNA: TGCGCCAGCAGCCACCTCAGGGAAACACTCGATGAAGCTTTCTTT. It translates to CASSHLRETLDEAFF.

The rearrangement links TRBV11-2 to TRBJ1-5; D may be TRBD1 (6 bases). V was shortened by 0 bases and J by 6 bases, with 15 bases between the two germline ends. The length of the CDR3 is 16 residues. From germline, CDR1 is SGHAT and CDR2 FQNNGV. The CDR3 is CASSLDLTGNGQPQHF. The CDR3 bases are TGTGCCAGCAGCTTAGATCTAACAGGGAACGGTCAGCCCCAGCATTTT.

The chain is built from TRBV3-1 (or the pseudogene TRBV3-2) and TRBJ1-1; D is possibly TRBD1 (5 bases). The CDR3 sequence is 13 residues long. Looked up from germline, CDR1 is LGHDT and CDR2 is YNNKEL (reference sequence). Trimming pared 2 bases from V and 5 bases from J, leaving 9 bases between. The CDR3 bases are TGTGCCAGCAGCCAACTTCAGGGAACTGAAGCTTTCTTT. Its protein is CASSQLQGTEAFF.

V and J are TRBV28 and TRBJ2-3; maybe TRBD1 (5 bases). The CDR3 loop spans 16 amino acids. Trimming took off 3 bases at V and 4 bases at J, with 17 bases between the two ends. CDR1 and CDR2 from the germline V gene are MDHEN and SYDVKM. The CDR3 nucleotides read TGTGCCAGCAGTTTGCCCCAGGGCTCGGCCGCAGATACGCAGTATTTT. Amino acid sequence: CASSLPQGSAADTQYF.

The chain joins TRBV24-1 to TRBJ1-5, with D maybe TRBD1 (6 bases). Looked up from germline, CDR1 is KGHDR and CDR2 is SFDVKD. V lost 4 bases, J lost 5 bases, and 8 bases lay in between. This CDR3 region has 13 residues. The CDR3 here is CATSDRGYQPQHF. DNA of the CDR3: TGTGCCACCAGTGACAGGGGATATCAGCCCCAGCATTTT.

The rearrangement joins TRBV7-6 to TRBJ1-5, with 7 bases aligning to TRBD1. V was clipped by 4 bases and J by 4 bases; unmatched bases: 13. The CDR3 has 17 amino acids. Germline lookup yields CDR1 SGHVS and CDR2 FNYEAQ. The chain's CDR3 is CASSSGQPPLGNQPQHF. CDR3 in DNA: TGTGCCAGCAGCTCGGGACAGCCCCCTTTGGGAAATCAGCCCCAGCATTTT.

The chain joins TRBV11-3 to TRBJ2-2; 11 bases fit TRBD2. This CDR3 spans 19 amino acids. The V gene end was trimmed by 4 bases and the J gene end by 0 bases; junction bases not matched to a gene: 10. Germline V lookup: CDR1 SGHNT, CDR2 YENEEA. The CDR3 loop is CASSSDWGLAASNTGELFF. The CDR3 nucleotides are TGTGCCAGCAGCTCAGACTGGGGACTAGCGGCATCGAACACCGGGGAGCTGTTTTTT.

This sequence joins TRBV11-2 and TRBJ1-2; D not resolved. Germline CDR1 is SGHAT and CDR2 is FQNNGV. The CDR3 consists of 9 residues. V was cut by 5 bases and J by 13 bases, with 8 bases left in between. The CDR3 DNA follows: TGTGCCAGCAGCCTCCCAGGCACCTTC. Protein: CASSLPGTF.

The chain recombines TRBV11-2 with TRBJ2-3; unclear D gene. The CDR3 extends over 14 amino acids. Deletions cut 7 bases from V and 4 bases from J, with 15 bases between. Germline assignment: CDR1 SGHAT and CDR2 FQNNGV. CDR3 DNA sequence: TGTGCCAGCACCCGTTTCTCTCGCGCAGATACGCAGTATTTT. Amino acids: CASTRFSRADTQYF. The full variable domain, in which reference TRBV11-2 and TRBJ2-3 provide the parts outside the CDR3, is EAGVAQSPRYKIIEKRQSVAFWCNPISGHATLYWYQQILGQGPKLLIQFQNNGVVDDSQLPKDRFSAERLKGVDSTLKIQPAKLEDSAVYLCASTRFSRADTQYFGPGTRLTVL.

The V call is TRBV29-1, the J call TRBJ2-1; 9 bases map to TRBD2. The V gene end was trimmed by 6 bases and the J gene end by 7 bases; junction bases not matched to a gene: 16. The CDR3 totals 16 residues. Germline V gene lookup returns CDR1 SQVTM and CDR2 ANQGSEA. CDR3 DNA sequence: TGCAGCGTGTCCTTAGCGGGAGCAGGTGTATGGAATGAGCAGTTCTTC. Residues: CSVSLAGAGVWNEQFF.

This chain connects TRBV29-1 to TRBJ2-7, with a possible D match to TRBD2 (5 bases). The CDR3 sequence is 13 residues long. The V end lost 3 bases, the J end lost 0 bases, and 9 bases lay between the germline ends. The germline V gene has CDR1 SQVTM and CDR2 ANQGSEA. CDR3: CSVDTGSSYEQYF. The CDR3 DNA sequence: TGCAGCGTTGATACGGGGAGCTCCTACGAGCAGTACTTC.

The J gene is TRBJ2-7, the V gene TRBV7-3; D possibly corresponds to TRBD1 (6 bases). Per the germline V gene, CDR1 is SGHTA and CDR2 is FQGTGA. V gave up 2 bases and J gave up 3 bases, with 8 bases separating them. This CDR3 has 13 amino acids. The CDR3 region is CASSLGGNYEQYF. For the CDR3, the DNA is TGTGCCAGCAGCTTAGGGGGCAACTACGAGCAGTACTTC.

The genes are TRBV24-1 and TRBJ1-6, with TRBD1 identical over 10 bases. CDR1 KGHDR and CDR2 SFDVKD come from the germline V gene. The CDR3 is 20 residues long. V was clipped by 9 bases and J by 7 bases; unmatched bases: 23. In nucleotides, the CDR3 is TGTGCCACCGACTTTACCGTCATACCCGGACAGGGGGTTCGGAATTCACCCCTCCACTTT. Translating gives CATDFTVIPGQGVRNSPLHF.

There are a few counts of this clone. This chain uses TRBV4-3 with TRBJ2-1; maybe TRBD1 (6 bases). Germline-derived CDR1 and CDR2 are LGHNA and YSLEER. Trimming removed 1 base from V and 10 bases from J, with 14 bases in between. The CDR3 spans 14 residues. The CDR3 region has the DNA TGCGCCAGCAGCCAAGCCATGGGACAAACCGAGCAGTTCTTC. It translates to CASSQAMGQTEQFF.

The chain is built from TRBV7-9 and TRBJ2-1; 11 bases align to TRBD2. With V trimmed by 2 bases and J by 3 bases, 9 bases remained unmatched. Germline V CDR1 and CDR2: SEHNR, FQNEAQ (reference sequence). CDR3 length equals 18 residues. The CDR3 is CASSLSAVTSGIYNEQFF. DNA of the CDR3: TGTGCCAGCAGCTTATCTGCTGTGACTAGCGGGATCTACAATGAGCAGTTCTTC.

The genes are TRBV19 and TRBJ2-1, with 14 nucleotides matching TRBD2. The ends lost 3 bases at V and 10 bases at J; junction bases unmatched: 2. CDR1 is LNHDA and CDR2 is SQIVND in the germline V gene (reference sequence). This CDR3 contains 14 residues. DNA for the CDR3: TGTGCCAGTAGTATGGGACTAGCGGGAGCGGAGCAGTTCTTC. Its protein product is CASSMGLAGAEQFF.

J is TRBJ2-2 and V is TRBV27; D is possibly TRBD2 (6 bases). This CDR3 has 14 amino acids. V was trimmed by 4 bases and J by 7 bases, leaving 13 bases between them. From germline, CDR1 is MNHEY and CDR2 SMNVEV (reference sequence). The CDR3 DNA reads TGTGCCAGCAGTTGGAGGGGAGCCGTCGGGGAGCTGTTTTTT. Its translation: CASSWRGAVGELFF.

The V call is TRBV15, the J call TRBJ1-1; D gene ambiguous. This CDR3 is built from 14 residues. V gave up 0 bases and J gave up 1 base, with 6 bases separating them. Germline V lookup: CDR1 LNHNV, CDR2 YYDKDF (reference sequence). CDR3 sequence reads: CATSRDSGNTEAFF. The CDR3 coding sequence is TGTGCCACCAGCAGAGATTCAGGGAACACTGAAGCTTTCTTT.

The chain employs TRBV11-1 and TRBJ2-5, with D possibly being TRBD2 (5 bases). Germline loops: CDR1 SGHAT, CDR2 FQDESV (reference sequence). Between the trimmed V and J ends, which lost 0 bases and 4 bases, there was a span of 18 bases. The CDR3 runs to 17 residues. CDR3 residues: CASSLAHPSGRIETQYF. The CDR3 coding sequence is TGTGCCAGCAGCTTAGCCCACCCGAGCGGCCGGATAGAGACCCAGTACTTC. The variable domain in full, completed from reference TRBV11-1 and TRBJ2-5, reads EAEVAQSPRYKITEKSQAVAFWCDPISGHATLYWYRQILGQGPELLVQFQDESVVDDSQLPKDRFSAERLKGVDSTLKIQPAELGDSAMYLCASSLAHPSGRIETQYFGPGTRLLVL.